Each of the 13 T cell receptor beta chains below was sequenced from the same sample in a study of blood T cells in healthy people across ages. Alongside a J-beta primer mix, a sample-barcoded 5' primer served in a second PCR lasting 7 to 11 cycles. Each CDR3 protein is one row after TCRdb ran MiXCR on the 5' RACE reads. The data hold over 1,500,000 distinct CDR3 sequences, with 49% observed a single time. The source material was blood. The receptors originated from a middle-aged woman in good health.

There are a few counts of this clonotype. One end of the junction fails to match germline, which may point to a read error. The chain has TRBV7-9 and TRBJ2-1, with 10 nucleotides matching TRBD2. Germline V lookup: CDR1 SEHNR, CDR2 FQNEAQ (reference sequence). There are 15 residues in the CDR3. CDR3 region: CASSLVAGGLDEQFF. The CDR3 DNA is TGTGCCAGCAGTTTAGTAGCGGGGGGTCTGGATGAGCAGTTCTTC.

The chain is built from TRBV20-1 and TRBJ2-7; 7 bases map to TRBD1. The CDR3 contains 12 residues. Germline CDR1 is DFQATT and CDR2 is SNEGSKA (reference sequence). After removal of 5 bases from V and 7 bases from J, the junction contained 8 bases not matched to a gene. The chain's CDR3 is CSAPTGHNEQYF. The CDR3 coding sequence is TGCAGTGCTCCGACAGGGCACAATGAGCAGTACTTC.

The chain combines TRBV18 with TRBJ2-5; D possibly corresponds to TRBD2 (6 bases). The J call may be wrong; the DNA end is better matched by TRBJ2-4. This CDR3 is built from 13 residues. CDR1 and CDR2 from the germline V gene are KGHSH and LQKENI. The CDR3 coding sequence is TGTGCCAGCTCACCATGGGGAGGAGACATTCAGTACTTC. This encodes CASSPWGGDIQYF.

Comments on this clonotype: The junction differs from germline at one of its ends, possibly a read error. The chain joins TRBV7-9 to TRBJ1-5; D call uncertain. The CDR3 covers 12 residues. Germline lookup yields CDR1 SEHNR and CDR2 FQNEAQ (reference sequence). The CDR3 protein is CASSFSNQPPHF. Here the CDR3 DNA reads TGTGCCAGCAGCTTCTCAAATCAGCCCCCGCATTTT.

The CDR3 spells CAISEAGHNEQFF. CDR3 nucleotides: TGTGCCATCAGTGAGGCGGGGCACAATGAGCAGTTCTTC. The chain couples TRBV10-3 to TRBJ2-1, with D maybe TRBD2 (6 bases). CDR1 ENHRY and CDR2 SYGVKD come from the germline V gene. This CDR3 spans 13 amino acids. Trimming pared 2 bases from V and 5 bases from J, leaving 7 bases between.

The chain is built from TRBV3-1 and TRBJ2-7, with D unresolved. The V end lost 6 bases, the J end lost 2 bases, and 14 bases lay between the germline ends. CDR3 length equals 14 residues. Germline lookup yields CDR1 LGHDT and CDR2 YNNKEL (reference sequence). The CDR3 region has the DNA TGTGCCAGCAGTCGCGAAAGGTTCGCCTACGAGCAGTACTTC. Protein: CASSRERFAYEQYF.

The V call is TRBV19, the J call TRBJ2-3, with 7 bases fitting TRBD1. Per germline, CDR1 LNHDA and CDR2 SQIVND (reference sequence). V dropped 3 bases and J dropped 4; count of bases not matched to a gene: 10. This CDR3 comprises 16 residues. The CDR3 loop reads CASSILGGQKPDTQYF. CDR3 nucleotides: TGTGCCAGTAGTATTCTTGGGGGACAGAAGCCAGATACGCAGTATTTT. The full variable domain, rest sourced from reference TRBV19 and TRBJ2-3, is DGGITQSPKYLFRKEGQNVTLSCEQNLNHDAMYWYRQDPGQGLRLIYYSQIVNDFQKGDIAEGYSVSREKKESFPLTVTSAQKNPTAFYLCASSILGGQKPDTQYFGPGTRLTVL.

This clonotype has just a few counts. The chain is built from TRBV5-1 and TRBJ2-3, with 7 bases identical to TRBD1. CDR3 length: 17 residues. V shed 0 bases, J shed 4 bases, and the junction held 11 bases outside the gene matches. From germline, CDR1 is SGHRS and CDR2 YFSETQ. The CDR3 here is CASSLVGTASSADTQYF. The CDR3 DNA reads as TGCGCCAGCAGCTTGGTCGGGACAGCTTCTTCGGCAGATACGCAGTATTTT.

This sequence joins TRBV20-1 and TRBJ2-1; 7 bases align to TRBD1. CDR3 length: 14 amino acids. After removal of 6 bases from V and 0 bases from J, the junction contained 5 bases not matched to a gene. Per the germline V gene, CDR1 is DFQATT and CDR2 is SNEGSKA (reference sequence). The CDR3 nucleotides are TGCAGTGCCCCCGGGACAGTCTCCTACAATGAGCAGTTCTTC. Translation gives CSAPGTVSYNEQFF.

J is TRBJ2-7 and V is TRBV27; 10 bases are a match to TRBD1. This CDR3 region has 16 residues. Germline trimming cut 3 bases from V and 3 bases from J; bases unmatched to any gene: 8. In germline, CDR1 is MNHEY, CDR2 SMNVEV (reference sequence). The DNA of the CDR3 is TGTGCCAGCAGTTTCGAGGTTGGGACAGGGGTCTACGAGCAGTACTTC. Translation: CASSFEVGTGVYEQYF.

This clonotype has just one count. The gene calls are TRBV27 and TRBJ2-1, with 10 bases identical to TRBD1. After removal of 2 bases from V and 0 bases from J, the junction contained 10 bases not matched to a gene. This CDR3 has 19 residues. From germline, CDR1 is MNHEY and CDR2 SMNVEV (reference sequence). CDR3 protein: CASSLPGQGEPSSYNEQFF. CDR3 in DNA: TGTGCCAGCAGTTTACCAGGACAGGGGGAACCTAGCTCCTACAATGAGCAGTTCTTC.

The chain combines TRBV6-5 with TRBJ1-6; D not certain. V lost 2 bases and J 14 bases, leaving 16 bases between the germline ends. CDR3 length equals 14 residues. Looked up from germline, CDR1 is MNHEY and CDR2 is SVGAGI. CDR3 sequence (DNA): TGTGCCAGCAGTTACGCGGCGGGCGCTCGTACCCTCCACTTT. This codes for CASSYAAGARTLHF.

This chain joins TRBV20-1 and TRBJ1-2; 7 positions agree with TRBD1. Germline V gives CDR1 DFQATT, CDR2 SNEGSKA (reference sequence). The CDR3 has 12 residues. Trimming at V came to 4 bases and at J to 7 bases, leaving 6 bases not matched to a gene. The CDR3 DNA follows: TGCAGTGCTATCTACAGGGGAGGTGGCTACACCTTC. This gives the protein CSAIYRGGGYTF.